This T cell receptor beta chain was sequenced in a study of PD-1 blockade in classical Hodgkin lymphoma. Notes on the study in general: Newly diagnosed patients had baseline TCR diversity that was reportedly lower than that of healthy donors. Before treatment, complete responders showed about the same diversity as newly diagnosed patients. Some patients started nivolumab under 1 year after ASCT, and they were excluded. A significant rise in TCR diversity by C4D1 was seen for CD4+ but not CD8+ cells.

Profiling relied on immunoSEQ multiplex PCR, and the TCRdb table lists in-frame clones only, not all of them. The sample lists more than 140,000 clones, about 78% occurring once. The CDR3 extends over 16 amino acids. The germline V gene has CDR1 LGHNA and CDR2 YNFKEQ. Trimming stripped 0 bases from V and 1 base from J, with 12 bases between. In the case of this clone: Its antigen is still unknown.

Each and every patient relapsed after autologous stem cell transplantation, and patients got differing brentuximab vedotin exposure. This TCR came from a human donor with classical Hodgkin lymphoma. Sequencing was performed on peripheral blood mononuclear cells (PBMCs), taken before the second cycle of nivolumab. J is TRBJ1-1 and V is TRBV4-2, with D perhaps TRBD1 (5 bases). This CDR3 is CASSQDWGEGNTEAFF. CDR3 sequence (DNA): TGTGCCAGCAGCCAAGATTGGGGGGAGGGGAACACTGAAGCTTTCTTT.